These 28 T cell receptor beta chains were all obtained from the same sample, sequenced in a study of blood T cell repertoires in COVID-19. Clones were read by immunoSEQ multiplex PCR, and TCRdb kept only the in-frame ones, dropping some. Of about 250,000 clones in the sample, around 85% were seen once. Sequencing was performed on peripheral blood. These receptors were taken from a man older than 75 with acute or convalescent COVID-19.

The chain is built from TRBV2 and TRBJ1-3; a weak D match, TRBD1 (5 bases). Looked up from germline, CDR1 is SNHLY and CDR2 is FYNNEI. Trimming left V 5 bases short and J 1 base short, with 9 bases between. This CDR3 comprises 14 residues. CDR3 in DNA: TGTGCCAGCAGTTCGGACACTTCTGGAAACACCATATATTTT. Its translation: CASSSDTSGNTIYF.

CDR3 region: CAWSTGFREKLFF. As DNA, the CDR3 is TGTGCCTGGTCGACAGGATTTCGTGAAAAACTGTTTTTT. The chain combines TRBV30 with TRBJ1-4, with a weak D call TRBD1 (6 bases). V dropped 5 bases and J dropped 7 bases, with 14 bases sitting between them. In germline, CDR1 is GTSNPN, CDR2 SVGIG (reference sequence). The CDR3 consists of 13 residues.

CDR3 in amino acids: CASSRASGSGSDTQYF. The CDR3 DNA is TGTGCCAGCAGCCGGGCTAGCGGGAGTGGCTCAGATACGCAGTATTTT. The V and J genes are TRBV7-9 and TRBJ2-3, with TRBD2 matching 10 bases. The CDR3 contains 16 residues. Trimming at V came to 5 bases and at J to 4 bases, leaving 9 bases not matched to a gene. Looked up from germline, CDR1 is SEHNR and CDR2 is FQNEAQ (reference sequence).

As concerns this clone: The same CDR3 arises from other DNA sequences in this sample as well. The chain employs TRBV5-1 and TRBJ2-3; D is unclear. V lost 0 bases and J 6 bases, leaving 5 bases between the germline ends. This CDR3 region has 12 residues. CDR1 SGHRS and CDR2 YFSETQ come from the germline V gene. The CDR3 sequence: CASSLAADTQYF. The CDR3 region has the DNA TGCGCCAGCAGCTTGGCAGCGGATACGCAGTATTTT.

The chain joins TRBV6-5 to TRBJ2-7; tentative D call: TRBD2 (5 bases). CDR1 is MNHEY, CDR2 SVGAGI, per germline. CDR3 length: 14 residues. V lost 6 bases and J lost 0, with 12 bases in between. The chain's CDR3 is CASRSDGGSYEQYF. Here the CDR3 DNA reads TGTGCCAGCAGGTCTGATGGAGGCTCCTACGAGCAGTACTTC.

The genes are TRBV30 and TRBJ2-7; perhaps TRBD2 as D (5 bases). This CDR3 spans 13 amino acids. CDR1 GTSNPN and CDR2 SVGIG come from the germline V gene (reference sequence). Trimming stripped 3 bases from V and 2 bases from J, with 11 bases between. CDR3 region: CAWRSFGAYEQYF. CDR3 bases: TGTGCCTGGAGGTCCTTCGGGGCCTACGAGCAGTACTTC. The full variable domain, its missing parts supplied by reference TRBV30 and TRBJ2-7, is SQTIHQWPATLVQPVGSPLSLECTVEGTSNPNLYWYRQAAGRGLQLLFYSVGIGQISSEVPQNLSASRPQDRQFILSSKKLLLSDSGFYLCAWRSFGAYEQYFGPGTRLTVT.

V and J are TRBV24-1 and TRBJ2-3; D possibly corresponds to TRBD2 (5 bases). The CDR3 extends over 15 amino acids. Trimming stripped 5 bases from V and 7 bases from J, with 18 bases between. Germline V gene data show CDR1 as KGHDR and CDR2 as SFDVKD. The CDR3: CATSGAEGGSHTQYF. CDR3 nucleotide sequence: TGTGCCACCAGTGGGGCCGAGGGTGGATCGCATACGCAGTATTTT.

The chain couples TRBV28 to TRBJ2-3; unclear D gene. V gave up 1 base and J gave up 5 bases, with 10 bases separating them. The CDR3 sequence is 14 residues long. Germline loops: CDR1 MDHEN, CDR2 SYDVKM. The CDR3 DNA reads TGTGCCAGCAGTTTATTCTTGGGCCGAGATACGCAGTATTTT. This translates into CASSLFLGRDTQYF.

For this clone: The DNA is omitted, as the CDR3 cannot be located on it reliably, and the CDR3 follows TCRdb's listing. V usage is TRBV28 and J usage is TRBJ1-1; TRBD1, the D gene given by the table, was not confirmed from the DNA. The germline CDR1 and CDR2 sequences are MDHEN and SYDVKM. The CDR3 is 12 residues long, counting both termini. The CDR3 here is CASSTSGQSAFF.

The chain combines TRBV24-1 with TRBJ1-2; D is perhaps TRBD1 (5 bases). CDR1 is KGHDR and CDR2 is SFDVKD in the germline V gene. The CDR3 consists of 14 residues. V gave up 2 bases and J gave up 4 bases, with 10 bases separating them. The chain's CDR3 is CATSDSRVSYGYTF. The CDR3 nucleotides read TGTGCCACCAGTGATTCCAGGGTTAGCTATGGCTACACCTTC.

The chain carries TRBV27 and TRBJ1-1; a weak D match, TRBD1 (5 bases). Germline V gene data show CDR1 as MNHEY and CDR2 as SMNVEV (reference sequence). The CDR3 sequence is 15 residues long. Trimming stripped 6 bases from V and 5 bases from J, with 19 bases between. The CDR3 nucleotides read TGTGCCAGCAGGAAGGGGTCTACGGTTTGGACTGAAGCTTTCTTT. As protein: CASRKGSTVWTEAFF.

DNA for the CDR3: TGTGCCATCAGACCCGGACAGCACAATGAGCAGTTCTTC. It codes for CAIRPGQHNEQFF. The chain combines TRBV10-3 with TRBJ2-1, with a weak D call TRBD1 (6 bases). Germline CDR1 is ENHRY and CDR2 is SYGVKD. Trimming stripped 6 bases from V and 5 bases from J, with 11 bases between. CDR3 length equals 13 residues.

V usage is TRBV29-1 and J usage is TRBJ1-3; D unclear. Germline assignment: CDR1 SQVTM and CDR2 ANQGSEA. Trimming pared 6 bases from V and 0 bases from J, leaving 12 bases between. The CDR3 extends over 14 amino acids. The CDR3 sequence: CSVSLGFSGNTIYF. The DNA for the CDR3 is TGCAGCGTATCACTCGGGTTCTCTGGAAACACCATATATTTT.

Here the CDR3 DNA reads TGTGCCAGCAGTTTACAGGGGGTAAACACCGGGGAGCTGTTTTTT. Translated, it gives CASSLQGVNTGELFF. The rearrangement links TRBV6-5 to TRBJ2-2, with 8 bases identical to TRBD1. The CDR3 is 15 residues long. CDR1 is MNHEY and CDR2 is SVGAGI in the germline V gene. V dropped 4 bases and J dropped 2; count of bases not matched to a gene: 3.

This chain uses TRBV2 with TRBJ1-6; TRBD1 might be the D (5 bases). The CDR3 covers 17 residues. CDR1 SNHLY and CDR2 FYNNEI come from the germline V gene. Between the trimmed V and J ends, which lost 8 bases and 3 bases, there was a span of 20 bases. The DNA for the CDR3 is TGTGCCAGCTTCAGGGAAGCAATTAGCCTCTATAATTCACCCCTCCACTTT. This codes for CASFREAISLYNSPLHF.

The gene calls are TRBV6-5 and TRBJ1-1; 8 nucleotides agree with TRBD1. V dropped 8 bases and J dropped 5; count of bases not matched to a gene: 10. The CDR3 has 14 amino acids. Per the germline V gene, CDR1 is MNHEY and CDR2 is SVGAGI. CDR3 in amino acids: CASSRGQGLTEAFF. The CDR3 bases are TGTGCCAGCTCCAGAGGACAGGGCCTAACTGAAGCTTTCTTT.

The chain is built from TRBV5-6 and TRBJ2-7, with a tentative D call TRBD2 (6 bases). V lost 4 bases and J 6 bases, leaving 11 bases between the germline ends. Germline values: CDR1 SGHDT, CDR2 YYEEEE. The CDR3 is 12 amino acids. The CDR3 here is CASSHAGGEQYF. The CDR3, as DNA: TGTGCCAGCAGCCATGCCGGGGGCGAGCAGTACTTC. Drawing the rest from reference TRBV5-6 and TRBJ2-7, the complete variable domain is DAGVTQSPTHLIKTRGQQVTLRCSPKSGHDTVSWYQQALGQGPQFIFQYYEEEERQRGNFPDRFSGHQFPNYSSELNVNALLLGDSALYLCASSHAGGEQYFGPGTRLTVT.

The chain has TRBV3-1 (or the pseudogene TRBV3-2) and TRBJ2-7; 8 nucleotides agree with TRBD1. In germline, CDR1 is LGHDT, CDR2 YNNKEL (reference sequence). The CDR3 extends over 12 amino acids. Trimming cost V 5 bases and J 6 bases; bases outside gene matches: 3. For the CDR3, the DNA is TGTGCCAGCAGCTATGGACAGGGCGAGCAGTACTTC. It codes for CASSYGQGEQYF.

The V and J genes are TRBV6-5 and TRBJ2-7; 7 bases match TRBD1. The germline V gene has CDR1 MNHEY and CDR2 SVGAGI. The V segment lost 3 bases and the J segment 2 bases; nucleotides outside the gene matches: 1. CDR3 length: 13 amino acids. The CDR3 reads CASSYTGAYEQYF. CDR3 sequence (DNA): TGTGCCAGCAGTTATACAGGGGCCTACGAGCAGTACTTC.

The rearrangement links TRBV6-6 to TRBJ2-4; no firm D call. Trimming took 6 bases from V and 0 from J, leaving 9 bases between them. The CDR3 runs 14 residues. Germline-derived CDR1 and CDR2 are MNHNY and SVGAGI (reference sequence). CDR3 DNA sequence: TGTGCCAGCAGGGAACAGCTAGCCAAAAACATTCAGTACTTC. It is translated as CASREQLAKNIQYF.

The chain joins TRBV5-1 to TRBJ2-3; weak D call: TRBD1 (5 bases). The CDR3 loop spans 16 amino acids. Germline CDR1 and CDR2: SGHRS and YFSETQ. V was pared by 0 bases and J by 3 bases, with 14 bases between. Written as DNA, the CDR3 is TGCGCCAGCAGCTTGGCCTTAGGGGTGGCGACAGATACGCAGTATTTT. Amino acids: CASSLALGVATDTQYF.

V gene TRBV24-1 combines with J gene TRBJ1-2; D is ambiguous. Germline V CDR1 and CDR2: KGHDR, SFDVKD. V was trimmed by 4 bases and J by 4 bases, leaving 12 bases between them. The CDR3 runs 14 residues. The CDR3 DNA is TGTGCCACCAGTGACCCGGGAGAGACCTATGGCTACACCTTC. Amino acids: CATSDPGETYGYTF.

The chain has TRBV21-1 and TRBJ1-5; the table gives TRBD1 as D, unverified against the DNA. TRBV21-1 is tagged as a pseudogene. The CDR3 has 16 residues. The CDR3 protein is CASSPSPQDSNQPQHF. The DNA for the CDR3 is TGTGCCAGCAGCCCGTCCCCACAGGACAGCAATCAGCCCCAGCATTTT.

The V and J genes are TRBV27 and TRBJ1-2, with 9 bases that match TRBD1. The CDR3 runs 14 residues. Germline assignment: CDR1 MNHEY and CDR2 SMNVEV (reference sequence). The V segment lost 3 bases and the J segment 4 bases; nucleotides outside the gene matches: 3. The chain's CDR3 is CASSFRDRVYGYTF. As DNA, the CDR3 is TGTGCCAGCAGTTTCCGGGACAGGGTCTATGGCTACACCTTC.

The V call is TRBV11-1, the J call TRBJ2-7, with 8 bases that match TRBD1. CDR3 length: 15 residues. Germline CDR1 and CDR2: SGHAT and FQDESV (reference sequence). V lost 2 bases, J lost 4 bases, and 7 bases stayed unmatched. The CDR3 is CASSLTDRALYEQYF. The CDR3 nucleotides read TGTGCCAGCAGCTTAACGGACAGGGCCTTATACGAGCAGTACTTC.

This clone was recorded a few times. The chain employs TRBV5-1 and TRBJ1-1, with TRBD1 as a possible D gene (5 bases). This CDR3 comprises 16 residues. Looked up from germline, CDR1 is SGHRS and CDR2 is YFSETQ. With 2 bases removed from V and 4 bases from J, the gap between germline ends came to 18 bases. The CDR3 region is CASSFEVGAGGTEAFF. The CDR3 nucleotides are TGCGCCAGCAGCTTTGAGGTCGGCGCGGGGGGCACTGAAGCTTTCTTT.

This clone was counted only a few times. The chain couples TRBV4-1 to TRBJ1-4; a possible D gene is TRBD1 (5 bases). The germline V gene encodes CDR1 MGHRA and CDR2 YSYEKL. The CDR3 totals 19 residues. Trimming took off 0 bases at V and 0 bases at J, with 17 bases between the two ends. CDR3: CASSQDVGASLSTNEKLFF. In DNA form, the CDR3 reads TGCGCCAGCAGCCAAGATGTAGGGGCGTCCCTGTCAACTAATGAAAAACTGTTTTTT.

The chain combines TRBV11-2 with TRBJ2-2; a possible D gene is TRBD2 (6 bases). CDR1 is SGHAT and CDR2 is FQNNGV in the germline V gene. With 3 bases removed from V and 5 bases from J, the gap between germline ends came to 16 bases. The CDR3 length is 16 residues. CDR3 protein: CASSFLTSLRTGELFF. In DNA, the CDR3 is TGTGCCAGCAGCTTCCTGACTAGTCTCCGGACCGGGGAGCTGTTTTTT.